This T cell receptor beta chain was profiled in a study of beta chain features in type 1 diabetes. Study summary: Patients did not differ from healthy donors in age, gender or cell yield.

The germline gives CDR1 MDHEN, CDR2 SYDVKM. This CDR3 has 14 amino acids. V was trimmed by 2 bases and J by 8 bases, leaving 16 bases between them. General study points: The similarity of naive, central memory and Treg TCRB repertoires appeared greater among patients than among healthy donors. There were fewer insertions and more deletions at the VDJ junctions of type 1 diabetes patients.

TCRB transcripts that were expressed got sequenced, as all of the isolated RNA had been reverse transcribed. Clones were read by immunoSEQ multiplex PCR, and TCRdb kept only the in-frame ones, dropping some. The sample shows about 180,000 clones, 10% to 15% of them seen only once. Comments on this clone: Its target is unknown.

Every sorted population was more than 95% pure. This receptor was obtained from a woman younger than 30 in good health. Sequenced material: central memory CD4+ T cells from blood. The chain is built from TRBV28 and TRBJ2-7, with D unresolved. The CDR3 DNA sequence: TGTGCCAGCAGTTTACCCCTTGGCGCCAGGCAGCAGTACTTC. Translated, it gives CASSLPLGARQQYF. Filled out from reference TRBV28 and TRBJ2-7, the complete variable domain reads DVKVTQSSRYLVKRTGEKVFLECVQDMDHENMFWYRQDPGLGLRLIYFSYDVKMKEKGDIPEGYSVSREKKERFSLILESASTNQTSMYLCASSLPLGARQQYFGPGTRLTVT.